The present TCR beta chain was sequenced within a study of blood T cell repertoires in COVID-19. Overall study: The United States, Italy and Spain were the sources of the acute and convalescent COVID-19 samples.

In the original analysis: Reference gene primer amplification gave estimated nucleated cell counts. Measured with immunoSEQ multiplex PCR; TCRdb has only the in-frame clones, and not every one. V and J calls plus clone size are reproduced from that table; the DNA served to infer D and trimming. The table lists 200,000 to 250,000 clones, about 88% of them singletons. This clone was seen once. Between the trimmed V and J ends, which lost 0 bases and 9 bases, there was a span of 7 bases. Germline V gene data show CDR1 as SGHNT and CDR2 as YYREEE (reference sequence). The CDR3 runs 12 residues. Participant ages covered about 18 to 100 years across 25 or so US areas.

The clonotype comes from a woman aged 25-40 years who had recovered from COVID-19. The sequenced material came from PBMCs or T cells enriched from blood (not recorded which). The genes are TRBV5-4 and TRBJ2-1; D is perhaps TRBD1 (6 bases). The CDR3 protein is CASSLVGAEQFF. The CDR3 coding sequence is TGTGCCAGCAGCTTGGTGGGGGCTGAGCAGTTCTTC.